These 25 T cell receptor beta chains came from one sample sequenced in a study of T cells after yellow fever vaccination. Each CDR3 protein gets one entry after TCRdb re-called the 5' RACE reads with MiXCR. The repertoire holds around 590,000 distinct CDR3 sequences, more than 9% seen once, with under 15% in the top ten. The input for sequencing was PBMCs, taken on the day of the yellow fever booster vaccination. The receptor source for this set is a man under 40 who received the YFV17D yellow fever vaccine.

Regarding this clonotype: Its ends do not fully match the called genes, so a read error is possible. The gene calls are TRBV4-2 and TRBJ1-6, with D possibly TRBD1 on 6 matching bases. In germline, CDR1 is LGHNA, CDR2 YNFKEQ. The CDR3 loop spans 15 amino acids. CDR3 sequence reads: CAISPGGLGYSPLHF. The CDR3 bases are TGTGCCATCAGCCCCGGGGGCCTTGGGTATTCACCCCTCCACTTT.

This clonotype was counted only a few times. This rearrangement joins TRBV3-1 to TRBJ2-1, with 8 nucleotides matching TRBD1. Germline CDR1 LGHDT, CDR2 YNNKEL (reference sequence). J lost 3 bases, V lost 4 bases, and 5 bases had no gene match. CDR3 length: 15 amino acids. CDR3 sequence: CASSPRTGFYNEQFF. DNA for the CDR3: TGTGCCAGCAGCCCACGGACAGGGTTCTACAATGAGCAGTTCTTC.

This clonotype was picked up a small number of times. One end of the junction does not line up with germline, which may come from a read error. This sequence joins TRBV7-7 and TRBJ2-1; TRBD2 might be the D (6 bases). The length of the CDR3 is 13 residues. The V gene's germline CDR1 is SSHAT and CDR2 FNYEAQ (reference sequence). CDR3 residues: CASSLGGEYEQFF. CDR3 bases: TGTGCTAGCAGCTTAGGAGGGGAATATGAGCAGTTCTTC.

In this sample, this clonotype turned up a few times. The chain uses TRBV27 and TRBJ2-7; maybe TRBD2 (5 bases). Germline V gives CDR1 MNHEY, CDR2 SMNVEV (reference sequence). V was shortened by 3 bases and J by 5 bases, with 14 bases between the two germline ends. There are 14 residues in the CDR3. CDR3 in DNA: TGTGCCAGCAGTTTGTCCAGCGGAAGGGACGAGCAGTACTTC. Translated: CASSLSSGRDEQYF.

The rearrangement uses TRBV20-1 and TRBJ1-1, with 8 bases identical to TRBD1. Losses at the gene ends were 4 bases for V and 4 bases for J; bases not matched to a gene: 5. This CDR3 has 13 amino acids. Germline V CDR1 and CDR2: DFQATT, SNEGSKA (reference sequence). The CDR3 protein is CSAIRGRGTEAFF. The CDR3 DNA follows: TGCAGTGCTATCAGGGGGCGCGGCACTGAAGCTTTCTTT.

The V and J genes are TRBV11-2 and TRBJ2-5; maybe TRBD2 (5 bases). There are 15 residues in the CDR3. Germline V CDR1 and CDR2: SGHAT, FQNNGV. V was shortened by 1 base and J by 7 bases, with 16 bases between the two germline ends. The CDR3 is CASSLVSSGSGTQYF. The CDR3 region has the DNA TGTGCCAGCAGCTTAGTATCTTCGGGATCAGGGACCCAGTACTTC.

This clonotype was counted between two and nine times. This chain connects TRBV7-2 to TRBJ2-7; the D is unclear. The length of the CDR3 is 15 residues. Per the germline V gene, CDR1 is SGHTA and CDR2 is FQGNSA. The V end was cut by 5 bases, the J end by 6 bases, with 20 bases between. CDR3 loop: CASSPRSVSLLEQYF. CDR3 coding DNA: TGTGCCAGCAGCCCTAGGTCTGTATCCTTGCTCGAGCAGTACTTC. Together with reference TRBV7-2 and TRBJ2-7, the CDR3 gives the full variable domain: GAGVSQSPSNKVTEKGKDVELRCDPISGHTALYWYRQSLGQGLEFLIYFQGNSAPDKSGLPSDRFSAERTGGSVSTLTIQRTQQEDSAVYLCASSPRSVSLLEQYFGPGTRLTVT.

The table lists this clonotype with a few counts. V and J are TRBV27 and TRBJ1-1; no clear D. Looked up from germline, CDR1 is MNHEY and CDR2 is SMNVEV (reference sequence). V lost 2 bases, J lost 10 bases, and 17 bases lay in between. The CDR3 extends over 14 amino acids. The CDR3 DNA sequence: TGTGCCAGCAGTTTAAGAAGGCACAATGAAGTAGCTTTCTTT. Amino acids: CASSLRRHNEVAFF.

The DNA for the CDR3 is TGTGCCATCAGTGACAGGGGTAGATCCTACGAGCAGTACTTC. This encodes CAISDRGRSYEQYF. The gene calls are TRBV10-3 and TRBJ2-7, with D perhaps TRBD1 (6 bases). There are 14 residues in the CDR3. The V gene's germline CDR1 is ENHRY and CDR2 SYGVKD. The V gene lost 3 bases and the J gene lost 1 base, with 10 bases spanning the gap.

The chain combines TRBV20-1 with TRBJ2-1; 14 nucleotides agree with TRBD2. Trimming removed 1 base from V and 9 bases from J; junction bases left unmatched: 5. Germline V gives CDR1 DFQATT, CDR2 SNEGSKA (reference sequence). This CDR3 region has 15 residues. CDR3 DNA: TGCAGTGCTAGAGGAGGACTAGCGGGAGGAGTTGAGCAGTTCTTC. It specifies CSARGGLAGGVEQFF.

The chain couples TRBV29-1 to TRBJ2-1, with TRBD1 identical over 10 bases. V lost 4 bases and J lost 1; bases outside the gene matches: 7. CDR1 SQVTM and CDR2 ANQGSEA come from the germline V gene. The CDR3 loop spans 16 amino acids. The CDR3 loop is CSVATLGQGSYNEQFF. The CDR3 DNA is TGCAGCGTTGCCACCCTGGGACAGGGGTCCTACAATGAGCAGTTCTTC.

CDR3 bases: TGTGCCAGCAGCCGGGACTCCCGTAAAGTCGACGAGCAGTACTTC. Its translation is CASSRDSRKVDEQYF. The chain recombines TRBV7-2 with TRBJ2-7; D might be TRBD2 (6 bases). The CDR3 is made up of 15 amino acids. Per the germline V gene, CDR1 is SGHTA and CDR2 is FQGNSA. Trimming removed 5 bases at V and 5 bases at J, with 19 bases between. Together with reference TRBV7-2 and TRBJ2-7, the CDR3 gives the full variable domain: GAGVSQSPSNKVTEKGKDVELRCDPISGHTALYWYRQSLGQGLEFLIYFQGNSAPDKSGLPSDRFSAERTGGSVSTLTIQRTQQEDSAVYLCASSRDSRKVDEQYFGPGTRLTVT.

The rearrangement links TRBV6-1 to TRBJ2-3, with TRBD2 identical over 9 bases. J was trimmed by 6 bases and V by 6 bases; bases with no gene match: 16. CDR3 length equals 17 residues. Per the germline V gene, CDR1 is MNHNS and CDR2 is SASEGT. CDR3 protein: CASRTTGGSGRRDTQYF. The CDR3 DNA follows: TGTGCCAGCAGGACGACAGGAGGAAGCGGGAGGCGGGATACGCAGTATTTT.

This clonotype was seen only a few times. The chain is built from TRBV7-2 and TRBJ2-4; 8 nucleotides align to TRBD1. V lost 0 bases and J lost 2; bases outside the gene matches: 3. CDR1 and CDR2 (germline): SGHTA, FQGNSA. The CDR3 totals 16 residues. The DNA of the CDR3 is TGTGCCAGCAGCTTAGCCTACAGGGGGACCAAAAACATTCAGTACTTC. Translated, it gives CASSLAYRGTKNIQYF.

The chain has TRBV7-2 and TRBJ2-3; a possible D gene is TRBD2 (6 bases). CDR1 SGHTA and CDR2 FQGNSA come from the germline V gene. This CDR3 has 17 residues. Trimming took off 5 bases at V and 0 bases at J, with 18 bases between the two ends. CDR3 nucleotides: TGTGCCAGCAGCGCCGCCGCGGGGTTTATTAGCACAGATACGCAGTATTTT. It encodes CASSAAAGFISTDTQYF. The variable domain in full, completed from reference TRBV7-2 and TRBJ2-3, reads GAGVSQSPSNKVTEKGKDVELRCDPISGHTALYWYRQSLGQGLEFLIYFQGNSAPDKSGLPSDRFSAERTGGSVSTLTIQRTQQEDSAVYLCASSAAAGFISTDTQYFGPGTRLTVL.

The rearrangement joins TRBV7-8 to TRBJ2-7; 9 bases align to TRBD1. V lost 5 bases to trimming and J lost 0 bases; unmatched junction nucleotides: 5. Germline CDR1 is SGHVS and CDR2 is FQNEAQ. The CDR3 totals 15 residues. The CDR3 loop reads CASSPGQGHSYEQYF. The CDR3 coding sequence is TGTGCCAGCAGCCCCGGACAGGGGCACTCCTACGAGCAGTACTTC.

This clonotype appeared a few times. J is TRBJ2-7 and V is TRBV29-1; 7 positions match TRBD1. Germline CDR1 reads SQVTM; CDR2 reads ANQGSEA. This CDR3 is 14 amino acids long. After removal of 2 bases from V and 3 bases from J, the junction contained 7 bases not matched to a gene. The chain's CDR3 is CSVERQGDVYEQYF. The CDR3 DNA reads TGCAGCGTTGAAAGACAGGGTGATGTCTACGAGCAGTACTTC.

This clonotype was seen a few times. The V call is TRBV19, the J call TRBJ1-5, with 7 bases aligning to TRBD1. The ends lost 5 bases at V and 7 bases at J; junction bases unmatched: 8. The CDR3 has 14 residues. Germline V gene sequence: CDR1 LNHDA, CDR2 SQIVND (reference sequence). The CDR3 protein is CASSSATGRQPQHF. The DNA of the CDR3 is TGTGCCAGTAGTTCGGCGACAGGGCGCCAGCCCCAGCATTTT.

This clonotype was seen a handful of times. The chain is built from TRBV6-2 or TRBV6-3 and TRBJ2-5; D perhaps matches TRBD2 (5 bases). CDR1 is MNHEY, CDR2 SVGEGT, per germline. Trimming stripped 7 bases from V and 7 bases from J, with 13 bases between. CDR3 size: 12 residues. The CDR3 is CASISDAGTQYF. The CDR3 nucleotides are TGTGCCAGCATTTCAGACGCGGGGACCCAGTACTTC.

The rearrangement links TRBV28 to TRBJ2-2; tentatively, D is TRBD1 or TRBD2 (6 bases each). Germline V gives CDR1 MDHEN, CDR2 SYDVKM. Trimming took 6 bases from V and 4 from J, leaving 18 bases between them. This CDR3 is built from 16 residues. The CDR3 region is CASSLSRGAGTGELFF. CDR3 coding DNA: TGTGCCAGCAGCCTTAGCAGGGGAGCGGGCACCGGGGAGCTGTTTTTT.

Many counts were recorded for this clonotype. The genes are TRBV27 and TRBJ2-1; D remains unclear. Germline CDR1 is MNHEY and CDR2 is SMNVEV (reference sequence). This CDR3 has 16 amino acids. The V gene lost 6 bases and the J gene lost 1 base, with 16 bases spanning the gap. The CDR3 sequence: CASSFISVGSYNEQFF. CDR3 coding DNA: TGTGCCAGCAGCTTTATAAGCGTAGGTTCCTACAATGAGCAGTTCTTC.

This chain uses TRBV3-1 with TRBJ1-1; no reliable D call. Germline loops: CDR1 LGHDT, CDR2 YNNKEL (reference sequence). V was clipped by 0 bases and J by 7 bases, with 9 bases between them. CDR3 length: 13 amino acids. CDR3 in amino acids: CASSQDREGEAFF. The CDR3 nucleotides read TGTGCCAGCAGCCAAGATAGGGAGGGTGAAGCTTTCTTT.

There are a few counts of this clonotype. The rearrangement links TRBV19 to TRBJ2-1; 10 bases map to TRBD1. This CDR3 has 16 amino acids. The V and J ends lost 4 bases and 5 bases, in that order; junction bases with no gene match: 8. Germline CDR1 LNHDA, CDR2 SQIVND (reference sequence). CDR3 residues: CASSTKGQGLNNEQFF. The DNA for the CDR3 is TGTGCCAGTAGTACTAAGGGACAGGGGCTCAACAATGAGCAGTTCTTC.

The chain recombines TRBV2 with TRBJ2-1; D not resolved. The V end lost 2 bases, the J end lost 7 bases, and 15 bases lay between the germline ends. In germline, CDR1 is SNHLY, CDR2 FYNNEI. This CDR3 region has 15 residues. The CDR3 spells CASSELKAVGNEQFF. Written as DNA, the CDR3 is TGTGCCAGCAGTGAACTTAAAGCAGTCGGAAATGAGCAGTTCTTC.

The sample holds a few counts of this clonotype. J is TRBJ2-7 and V is TRBV9; no clear D. CDR3 length: 14 residues. Germline CDR1 SGDLS, CDR2 YYNGEE. V was shortened by 0 bases and J by 2 bases, with 9 bases between the two germline ends. The CDR3 DNA reads TGTGCCAGCAGCGTAGCGCCAAGTACCTACGAGCAGTACTTC. Protein product: CASSVAPSTYEQYF.